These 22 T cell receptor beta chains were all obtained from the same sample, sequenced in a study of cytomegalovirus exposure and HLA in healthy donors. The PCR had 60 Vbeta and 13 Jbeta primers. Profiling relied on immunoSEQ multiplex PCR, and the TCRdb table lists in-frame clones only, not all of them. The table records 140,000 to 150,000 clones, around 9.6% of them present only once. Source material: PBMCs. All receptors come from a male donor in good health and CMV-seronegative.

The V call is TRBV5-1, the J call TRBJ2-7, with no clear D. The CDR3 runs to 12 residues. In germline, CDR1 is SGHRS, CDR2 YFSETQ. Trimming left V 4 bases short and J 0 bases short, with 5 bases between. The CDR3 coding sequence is TGCGCCAGCAGCGCAGACTCCTACGAGCAGTACTTC. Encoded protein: CASSADSYEQYF.

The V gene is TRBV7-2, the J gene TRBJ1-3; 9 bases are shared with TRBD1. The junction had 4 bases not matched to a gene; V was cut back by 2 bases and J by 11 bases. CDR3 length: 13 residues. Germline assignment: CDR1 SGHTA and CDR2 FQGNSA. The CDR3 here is CASSLKDRGSIYF. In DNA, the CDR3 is TGTGCCAGCAGCTTAAAGGACAGGGGCTCCATATATTTT.

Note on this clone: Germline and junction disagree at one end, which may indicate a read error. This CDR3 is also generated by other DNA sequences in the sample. The CDR3 protein is CAIGERLAGVITDTQYF. In DNA form, the CDR3 reads TGCGCCATCGGGGAGCGACTAGCGGGGGTGATCACAGATACGCAGTATTTT. The V gene is TRBV10-3, the J gene TRBJ2-3; 12 positions agree with TRBD2. Germline loops: CDR1 ENHRY, CDR2 SYGVKD. CDR3 size: 17 residues.

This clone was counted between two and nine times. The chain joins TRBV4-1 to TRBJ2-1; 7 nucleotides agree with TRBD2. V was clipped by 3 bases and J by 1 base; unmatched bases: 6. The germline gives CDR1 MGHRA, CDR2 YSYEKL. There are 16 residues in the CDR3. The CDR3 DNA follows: TGCGCCAGCAGCCACCCTAGCGGCCGTTCCTACAATGAGCAGTTCTTC. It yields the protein CASSHPSGRSYNEQFF.

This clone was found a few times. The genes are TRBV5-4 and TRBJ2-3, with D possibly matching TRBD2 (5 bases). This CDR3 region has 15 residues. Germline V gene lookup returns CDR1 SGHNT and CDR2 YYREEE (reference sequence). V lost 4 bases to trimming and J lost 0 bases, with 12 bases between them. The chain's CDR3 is CASSPLSGSTDTQYF. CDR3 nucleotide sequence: TGTGCCAGCAGCCCCCTTTCGGGGAGCACAGATACGCAGTATTTT.

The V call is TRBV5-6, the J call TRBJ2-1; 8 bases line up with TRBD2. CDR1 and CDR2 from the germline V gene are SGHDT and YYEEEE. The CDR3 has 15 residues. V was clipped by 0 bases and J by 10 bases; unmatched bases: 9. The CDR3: CASSLELAGPREQFF. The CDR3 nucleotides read TGTGCCAGCAGCTTGGAGCTAGCGGGCCCACGAGAGCAGTTCTTC.

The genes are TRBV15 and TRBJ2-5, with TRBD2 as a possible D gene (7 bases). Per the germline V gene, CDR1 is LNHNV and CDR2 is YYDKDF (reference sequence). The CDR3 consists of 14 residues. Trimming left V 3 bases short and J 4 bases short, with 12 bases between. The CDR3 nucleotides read TGTGCCACCAGCAGCCCGGGGGGCGTAGAGACCCAGTACTTC. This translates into CATSSPGGVETQYF.

CDR3 protein: CASSSRVTEAFF. Here the CDR3 DNA reads TGCGCCAGCAGCTCGAGGGTGACTGAAGCTTTCTTT. The chain couples TRBV5-1 to TRBJ1-1, with D uncertain. From germline, CDR1 is SGHRS and CDR2 YFSETQ. The CDR3 is 12 amino acids. Trimming left V 3 bases short and J 5 bases short, with 8 bases between.

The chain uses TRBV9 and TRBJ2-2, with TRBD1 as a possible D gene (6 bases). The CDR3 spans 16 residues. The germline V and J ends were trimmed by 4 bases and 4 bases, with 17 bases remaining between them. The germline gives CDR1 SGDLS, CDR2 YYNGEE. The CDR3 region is CASSYSTGIITGELFF. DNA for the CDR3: TGTGCCAGCAGCTACTCTACAGGGATTATCACCGGGGAGCTGTTTTTT.

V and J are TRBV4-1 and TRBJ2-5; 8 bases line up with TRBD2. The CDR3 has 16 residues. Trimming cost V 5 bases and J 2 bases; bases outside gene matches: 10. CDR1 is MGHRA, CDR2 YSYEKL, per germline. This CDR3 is CASSKGPAGAQETQYF. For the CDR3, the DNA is TGCGCCAGCAGCAAAGGCCCAGCGGGGGCTCAAGAGACCCAGTACTTC.

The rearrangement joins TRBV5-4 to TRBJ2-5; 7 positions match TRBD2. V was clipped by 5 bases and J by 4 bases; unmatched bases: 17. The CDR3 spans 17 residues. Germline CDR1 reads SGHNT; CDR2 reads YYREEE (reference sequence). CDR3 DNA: TGTGCCAGCAGAACCGGGGTAGCGGGCCCCGGGCCAGAGACCCAGTACTTC. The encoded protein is CASRTGVAGPGPETQYF.

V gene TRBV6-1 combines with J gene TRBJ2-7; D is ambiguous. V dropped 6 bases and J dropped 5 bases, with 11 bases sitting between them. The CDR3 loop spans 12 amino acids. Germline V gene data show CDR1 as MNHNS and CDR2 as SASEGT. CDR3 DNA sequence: TGTGCCAGCAGCCTTATTTCCGACGAGCAGTACTTC. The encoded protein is CASSLISDEQYF.

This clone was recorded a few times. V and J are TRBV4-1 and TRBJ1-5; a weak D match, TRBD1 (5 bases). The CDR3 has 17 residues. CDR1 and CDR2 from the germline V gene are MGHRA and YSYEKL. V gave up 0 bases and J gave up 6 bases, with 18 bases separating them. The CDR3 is CASSQESGAAAVQPQHF. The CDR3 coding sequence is TGCGCCAGCAGCCAAGAATCTGGGGCTGCGGCGGTTCAGCCCCAGCATTTT.

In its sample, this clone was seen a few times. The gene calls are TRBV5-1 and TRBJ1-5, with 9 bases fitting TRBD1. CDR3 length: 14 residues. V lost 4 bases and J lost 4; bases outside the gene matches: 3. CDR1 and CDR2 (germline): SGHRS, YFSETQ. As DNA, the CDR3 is TGCGCCAGCAGCACAGGGGGCTTGAATCAGCCCCAGCATTTT. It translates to CASSTGGLNQPQHF. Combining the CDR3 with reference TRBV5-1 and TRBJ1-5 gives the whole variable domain KAGVTQTPRYLIKTRGQQVTLSCSPISGHRSVSWYQQTPGQGLQFLFEYFSETQRNKGNFPGRFSGRQFSNSRSEMNVSTLELGDSALYLCASSTGGLNQPQHFGDGTRLSIL.

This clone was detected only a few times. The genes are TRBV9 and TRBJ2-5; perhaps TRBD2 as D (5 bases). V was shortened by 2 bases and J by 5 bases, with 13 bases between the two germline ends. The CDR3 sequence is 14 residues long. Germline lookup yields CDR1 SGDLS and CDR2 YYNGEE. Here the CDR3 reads CASSVIGSGETQYF. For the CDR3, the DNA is TGTGCCAGCAGCGTTATCGGTTCGGGGGAGACCCAGTACTTC.

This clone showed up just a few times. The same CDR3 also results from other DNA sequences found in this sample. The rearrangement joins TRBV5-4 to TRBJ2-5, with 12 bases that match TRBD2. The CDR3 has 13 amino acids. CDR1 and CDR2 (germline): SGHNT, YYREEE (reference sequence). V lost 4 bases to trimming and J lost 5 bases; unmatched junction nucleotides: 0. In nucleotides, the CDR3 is TGTGCCAGCAGCCTAGCGGGAGGGGAGACCCAGTACTTC. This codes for CASSLAGGETQYF.

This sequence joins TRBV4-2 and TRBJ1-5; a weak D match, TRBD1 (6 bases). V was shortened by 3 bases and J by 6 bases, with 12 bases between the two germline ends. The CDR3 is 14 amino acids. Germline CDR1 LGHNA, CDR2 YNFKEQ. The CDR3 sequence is CASSQERGLQPQHF. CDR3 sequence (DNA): TGTGCCAGCAGCCAGGAGCGGGGGCTTCAGCCCCAGCATTTT.

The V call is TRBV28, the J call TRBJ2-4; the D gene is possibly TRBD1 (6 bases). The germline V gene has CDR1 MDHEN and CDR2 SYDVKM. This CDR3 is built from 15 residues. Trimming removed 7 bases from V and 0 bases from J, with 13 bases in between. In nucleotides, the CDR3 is TGTGCCAGCACCGACCCCAGGGGAGCCAAAAACATTCAGTACTTC. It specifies CASTDPRGAKNIQYF.

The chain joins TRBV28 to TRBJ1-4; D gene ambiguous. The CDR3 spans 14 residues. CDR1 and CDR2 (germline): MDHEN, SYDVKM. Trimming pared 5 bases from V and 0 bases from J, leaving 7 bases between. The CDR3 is CASSPGSTNEKLFF. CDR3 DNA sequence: TGTGCCAGCAGTCCAGGCTCAACTAATGAAAAACTGTTTTTT. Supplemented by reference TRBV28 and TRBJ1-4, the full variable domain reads DVKVTQSSRYLVKRTGEKVFLECVQDMDHENMFWYRQDPGLGLRLIYFSYDVKMKEKGDIPEGYSVSREKKERFSLILESASTNQTSMYLCASSPGSTNEKLFFGSGTQLSVL.

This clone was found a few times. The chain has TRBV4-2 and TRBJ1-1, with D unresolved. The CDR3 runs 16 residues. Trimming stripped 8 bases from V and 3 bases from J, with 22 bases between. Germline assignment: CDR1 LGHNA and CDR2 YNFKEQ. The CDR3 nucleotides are TGTGCCAGCCACCCGTGGGAGAAAGGATACCACACTGAAGCTTTCTTT. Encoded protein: CASHPWEKGYHTEAFF.

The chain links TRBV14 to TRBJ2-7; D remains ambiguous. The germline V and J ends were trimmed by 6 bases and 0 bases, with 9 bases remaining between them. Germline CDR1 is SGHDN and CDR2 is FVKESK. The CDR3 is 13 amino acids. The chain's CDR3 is CASRPRSSYEQYF. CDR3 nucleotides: TGTGCCAGCAGGCCGAGGAGCTCCTACGAGCAGTACTTC.

The CDR3, as DNA: TGCGCCAGCAGTTACACCACTAGCGGGGGGGCTAATGAGCAGTTCTTC. It yields the protein CASSYTTSGGANEQFF. The chain is built from TRBV5-1 and TRBJ2-1; 13 nucleotides align to TRBD2. The ends lost 5 bases at V and 7 bases at J; junction bases unmatched: 9. Germline CDR1 reads SGHRS; CDR2 reads YFSETQ. CDR3 length: 16 amino acids.